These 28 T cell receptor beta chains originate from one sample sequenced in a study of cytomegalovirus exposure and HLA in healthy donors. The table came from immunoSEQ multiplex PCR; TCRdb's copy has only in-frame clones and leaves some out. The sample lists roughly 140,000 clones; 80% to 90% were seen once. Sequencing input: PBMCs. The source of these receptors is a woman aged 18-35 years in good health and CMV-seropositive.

The CDR3 nucleotides are TGTGCCAGCAGCTGGGGGGAGACCGAGCAGTTCTTC. This gives the protein CASSWGETEQFF. The chain carries TRBV5-4 and TRBJ2-1; a weak D match, TRBD2 (6 bases). Per germline, CDR1 SGHNT and CDR2 YYREEE (reference sequence). CDR3 length: 12 amino acids. Between the trimmed V and J ends, which lost 3 bases and 10 bases, there was a span of 11 bases.

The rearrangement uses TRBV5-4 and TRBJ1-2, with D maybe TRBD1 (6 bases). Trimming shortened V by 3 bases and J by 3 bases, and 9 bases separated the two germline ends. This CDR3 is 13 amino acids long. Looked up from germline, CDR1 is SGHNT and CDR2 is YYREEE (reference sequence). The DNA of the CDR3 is TGTGCCAGCAGCTCTTACAGGGACTATGGCTACACCTTC. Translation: CASSSYRDYGYTF.

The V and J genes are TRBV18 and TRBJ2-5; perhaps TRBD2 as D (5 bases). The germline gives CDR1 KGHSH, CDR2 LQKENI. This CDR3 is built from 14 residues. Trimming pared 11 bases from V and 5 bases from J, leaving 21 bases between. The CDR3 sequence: CASVRAPGWETQYF. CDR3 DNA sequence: TGTGCCTCCGTGAGGGCTCCGGGATGGGAGACCCAGTACTTC.

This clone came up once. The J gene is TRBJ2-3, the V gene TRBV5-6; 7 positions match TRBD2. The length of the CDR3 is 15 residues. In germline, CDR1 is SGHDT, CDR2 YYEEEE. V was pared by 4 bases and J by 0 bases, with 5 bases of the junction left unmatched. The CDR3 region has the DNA TGTGCCAGCAGCACGGGACTACATAGCACAGATACGCAGTATTTT. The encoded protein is CASSTGLHSTDTQYF.

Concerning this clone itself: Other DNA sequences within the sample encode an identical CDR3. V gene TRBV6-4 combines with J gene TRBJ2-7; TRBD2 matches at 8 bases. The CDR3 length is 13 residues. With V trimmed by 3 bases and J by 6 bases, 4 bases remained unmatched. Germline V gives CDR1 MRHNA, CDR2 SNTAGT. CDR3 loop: CASSESGRSEQYF. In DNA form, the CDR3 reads TGTGCCAGCAGTGAAAGCGGGAGAAGCGAGCAGTACTTC.

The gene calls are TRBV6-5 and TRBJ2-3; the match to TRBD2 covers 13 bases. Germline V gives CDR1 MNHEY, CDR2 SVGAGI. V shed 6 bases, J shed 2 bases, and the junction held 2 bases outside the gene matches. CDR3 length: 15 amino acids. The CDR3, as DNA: TGTGCCAGCAGGGGACTAGCGGGATTCACAGATACGCAGTATTTT. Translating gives CASRGLAGFTDTQYF.

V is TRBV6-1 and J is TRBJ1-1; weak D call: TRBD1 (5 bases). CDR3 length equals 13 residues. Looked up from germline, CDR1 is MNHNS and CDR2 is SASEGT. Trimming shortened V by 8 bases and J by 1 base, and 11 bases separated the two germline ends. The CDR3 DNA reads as TGTGCCAGCCGTCCAGGGCAGAACACTGAAGCTTTCTTT. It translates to CASRPGQNTEAFF.

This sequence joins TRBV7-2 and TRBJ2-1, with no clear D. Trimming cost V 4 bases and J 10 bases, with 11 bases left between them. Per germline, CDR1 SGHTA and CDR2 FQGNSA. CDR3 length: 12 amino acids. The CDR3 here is CASSSLGGEQFF. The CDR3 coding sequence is TGTGCCAGCAGCTCCCTAGGTGGGGAGCAGTTCTTC.

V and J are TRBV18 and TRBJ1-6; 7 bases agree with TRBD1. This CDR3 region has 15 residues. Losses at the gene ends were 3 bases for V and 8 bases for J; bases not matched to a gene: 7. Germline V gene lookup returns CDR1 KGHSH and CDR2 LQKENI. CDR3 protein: CASSPVGQNYSPLHF. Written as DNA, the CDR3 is TGTGCCAGCTCACCCGTGGGACAGAATTATTCACCCCTCCACTTT. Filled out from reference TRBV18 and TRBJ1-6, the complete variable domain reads NAGVMQNPRHLVRRRGQEARLRCSPMKGHSHVYWYRQLPEEGLKFMVYLQKENIIDESGMPKERFSAEFPKEGPSILRIQQVVRGDSAAYFCASSPVGQNYSPLHFGNGTRLTVT.

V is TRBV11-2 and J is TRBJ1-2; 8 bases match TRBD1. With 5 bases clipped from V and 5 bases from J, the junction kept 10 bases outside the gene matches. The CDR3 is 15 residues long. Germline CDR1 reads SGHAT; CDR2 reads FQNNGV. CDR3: CASSDPDRTGYGYTF. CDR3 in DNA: TGTGCCAGCAGCGACCCGGACCGGACAGGGTATGGCTACACCTTC.

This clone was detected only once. Written as DNA, the CDR3 is TGCGCCAGCAGCCAAGATAGCTGGAGCTCCTACGAGCAGTACTTC. Translated: CASSQDSWSSYEQYF. V is TRBV4-1 and J is TRBJ2-7, with D hard to call. The germline CDR1 and CDR2 sequences are MGHRA and YSYEKL. The CDR3 covers 15 residues. Trimming shortened V by 0 bases and J by 0 bases, and 9 bases separated the two germline ends.

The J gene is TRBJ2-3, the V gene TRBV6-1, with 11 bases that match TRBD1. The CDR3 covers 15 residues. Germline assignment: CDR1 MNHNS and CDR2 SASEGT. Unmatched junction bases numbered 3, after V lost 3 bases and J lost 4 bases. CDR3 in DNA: TGTGCCAGCAGTGACGGGGGACAGGGGGCAGATACGCAGTATTTT. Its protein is CASSDGGQGADTQYF.

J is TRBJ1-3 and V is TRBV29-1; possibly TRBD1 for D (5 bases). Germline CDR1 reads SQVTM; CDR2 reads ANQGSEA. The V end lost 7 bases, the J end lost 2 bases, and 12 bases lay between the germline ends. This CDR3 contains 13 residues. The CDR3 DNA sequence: TGCAGCGGCCGGGACTCCGCTGGAAACACCATATATTTT. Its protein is CSGRDSAGNTIYF. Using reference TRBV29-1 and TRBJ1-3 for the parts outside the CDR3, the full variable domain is SAVISQKPSRDICQRGTSLTIQCQVDSQVTMMFWYRQQPGQSLTLIATANQGSEATYESGFVIDKFPISRPNLTFSTLTVSNMSPEDSSIYLCSGRDSAGNTIYFGEGSWLTVV.

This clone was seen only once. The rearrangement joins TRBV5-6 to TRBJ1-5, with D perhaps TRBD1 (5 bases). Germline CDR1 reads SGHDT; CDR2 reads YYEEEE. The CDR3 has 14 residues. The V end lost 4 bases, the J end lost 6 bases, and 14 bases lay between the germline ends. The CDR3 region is CASSANRLRQPQHF. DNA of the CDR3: TGTGCCAGCAGCGCGAACAGGCTCCGTCAGCCCCAGCATTTT.

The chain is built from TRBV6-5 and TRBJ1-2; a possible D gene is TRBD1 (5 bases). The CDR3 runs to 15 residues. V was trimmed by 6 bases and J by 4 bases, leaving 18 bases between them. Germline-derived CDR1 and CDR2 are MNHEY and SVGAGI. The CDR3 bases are TGTGCCAGCAGGTCGACAGCCTCGGGGGGCTATGGCTACACCTTC. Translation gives CASRSTASGGYGYTF.

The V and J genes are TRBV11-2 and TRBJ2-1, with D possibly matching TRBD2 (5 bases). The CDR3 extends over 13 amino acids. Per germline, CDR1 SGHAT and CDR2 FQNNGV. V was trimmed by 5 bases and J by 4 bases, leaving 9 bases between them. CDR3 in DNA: TGTGCCAGCAGCGTCCCGGGGTACAATGAGCAGTTCTTC. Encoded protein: CASSVPGYNEQFF.

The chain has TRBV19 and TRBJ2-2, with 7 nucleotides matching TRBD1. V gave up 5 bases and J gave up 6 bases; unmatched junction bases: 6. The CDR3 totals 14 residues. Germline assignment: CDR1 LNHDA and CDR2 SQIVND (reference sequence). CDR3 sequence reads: CASSSNRGAGELFF. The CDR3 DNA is TGTGCCAGTAGTTCAAACAGGGGAGCCGGGGAGCTGTTTTTT.

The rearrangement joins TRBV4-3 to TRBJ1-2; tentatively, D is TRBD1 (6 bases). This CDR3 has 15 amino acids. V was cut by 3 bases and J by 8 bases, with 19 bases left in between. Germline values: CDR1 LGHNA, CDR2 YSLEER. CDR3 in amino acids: CASSHTRGPVRGYTF. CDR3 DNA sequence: TGCGCCAGCAGCCATACCAGGGGCCCCGTGCGAGGCTACACCTTC.

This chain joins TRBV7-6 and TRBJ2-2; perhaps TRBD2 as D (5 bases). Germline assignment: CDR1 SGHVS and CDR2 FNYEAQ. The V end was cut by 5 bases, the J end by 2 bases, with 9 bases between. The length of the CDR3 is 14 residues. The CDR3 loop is CASSPGYNTGELFF. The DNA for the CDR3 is TGTGCCAGCAGCCCGGGGTACAACACCGGGGAGCTGTTTTTT.

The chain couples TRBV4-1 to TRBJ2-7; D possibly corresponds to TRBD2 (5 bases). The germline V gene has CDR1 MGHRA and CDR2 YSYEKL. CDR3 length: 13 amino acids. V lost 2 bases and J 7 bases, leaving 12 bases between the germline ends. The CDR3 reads CASSQLSGEEQYF. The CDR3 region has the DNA TGCGCCAGCAGCCAACTCTCCGGGGAAGAGCAGTACTTC.

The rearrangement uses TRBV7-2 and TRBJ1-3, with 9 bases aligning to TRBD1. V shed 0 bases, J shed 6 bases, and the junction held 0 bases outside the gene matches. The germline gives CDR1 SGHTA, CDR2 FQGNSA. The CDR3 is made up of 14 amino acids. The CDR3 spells CASSLAQGANTIYF. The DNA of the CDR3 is TGTGCCAGCAGCTTAGCACAGGGGGCAAACACCATATATTTT.

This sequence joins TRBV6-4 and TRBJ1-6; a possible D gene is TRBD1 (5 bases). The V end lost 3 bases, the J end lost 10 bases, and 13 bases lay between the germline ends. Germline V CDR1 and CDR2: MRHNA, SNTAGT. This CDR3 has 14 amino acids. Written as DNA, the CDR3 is TGTGCCAGCAGTGAATTTTCAGGGAACTCACCCCTCCACTTT. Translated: CASSEFSGNSPLHF.

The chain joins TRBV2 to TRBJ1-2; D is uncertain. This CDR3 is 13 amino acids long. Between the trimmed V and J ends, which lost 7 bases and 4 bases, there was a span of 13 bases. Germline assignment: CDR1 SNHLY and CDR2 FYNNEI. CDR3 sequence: CASKEFPSYGYTF. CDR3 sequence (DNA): TGTGCCAGCAAGGAGTTCCCTTCCTATGGCTACACCTTC.

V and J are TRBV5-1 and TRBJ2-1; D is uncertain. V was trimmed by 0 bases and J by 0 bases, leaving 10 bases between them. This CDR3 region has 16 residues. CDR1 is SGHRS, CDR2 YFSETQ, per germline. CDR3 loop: CASSLEAASSYNEQFF. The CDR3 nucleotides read TGCGCCAGCAGCTTGGAGGCGGCTAGCTCCTACAATGAGCAGTTCTTC.

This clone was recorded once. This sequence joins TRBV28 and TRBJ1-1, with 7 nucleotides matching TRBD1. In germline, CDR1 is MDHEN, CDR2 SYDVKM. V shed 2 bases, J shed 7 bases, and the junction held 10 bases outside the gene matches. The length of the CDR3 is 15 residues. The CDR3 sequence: CASSLGGQALVEAFF. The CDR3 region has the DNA TGTGCCAGCAGTTTAGGTGGACAGGCCCTAGTTGAAGCTTTCTTT.

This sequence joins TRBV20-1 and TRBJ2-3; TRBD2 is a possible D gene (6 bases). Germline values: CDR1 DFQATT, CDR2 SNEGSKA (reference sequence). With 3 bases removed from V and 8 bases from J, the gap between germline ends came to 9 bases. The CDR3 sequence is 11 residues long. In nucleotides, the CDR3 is TGCAGTGCTAGTCCCGGGGGTACGCAGTATTTT. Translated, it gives CSASPGGTQYF.

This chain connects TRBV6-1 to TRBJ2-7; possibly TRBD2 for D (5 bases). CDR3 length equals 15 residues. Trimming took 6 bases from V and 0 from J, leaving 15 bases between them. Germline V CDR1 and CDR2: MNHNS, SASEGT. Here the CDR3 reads CASRPKRGSSYEQYF. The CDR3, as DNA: TGTGCCAGCAGACCTAAAAGAGGGAGCTCCTACGAGCAGTACTTC.

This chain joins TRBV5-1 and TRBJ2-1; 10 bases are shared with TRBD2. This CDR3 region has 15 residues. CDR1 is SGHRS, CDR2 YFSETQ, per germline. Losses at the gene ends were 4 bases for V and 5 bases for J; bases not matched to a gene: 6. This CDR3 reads CASSASGLADNEQFF. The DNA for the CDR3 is TGCGCCAGCAGCGCGTCAGGACTAGCGGACAATGAGCAGTTCTTC.